Listed below are T cell receptor beta chains from one sample, sequenced in a study of long-term antiretroviral therapy in people with HIV. TCRdb keeps only in-frame clones here, not all; method: immunoSEQ multiplex PCR. Of roughly 20,000 clones listed, around 85% are singletons. The specimen was unsorted PBMCs, collected 4 years after starting antiretroviral therapy. The source of these receptors is a man aged 18 to 29 with HIV. The CDR3 runs from the conserved cysteine through the conserved F or W. The D gene is left open where the match is weak. Only some rows state a clone size, as once, few, many or a class for expanded clones.

>.|TRBV6-5|.|TRBJ1-5
TGTGCCAGCAGTTACGGGCCCCCAGGCCATCAGCCCCAGCATTTT
CASSYGPPGHQPQHF
>.|TRBV2|.|TRBJ2-1
TGTGCCAGCAGTAACCAGGACAGTTTGAATGAGCAGTTCTTC
CASSNQDSLNEQFF
>.|TRBV5-1|.|TRBJ1-1
TGCGCCAGCAGCGAAGGACCCTATGAAGCTTTCTTT
CASSEGPYEAFF
>.|TRBV7-9|.|TRBJ1-2
TGTGCCAGCAGCTTAGTTACATCTAACTATGGCTACACCTTC
CASSLVTSNYGYTF
>.|TRBV29-1|.|TRBJ2-7
TGCAGCGTTGGGGACTCCGATGCCTACGAGCAGTACTTC
CSVGDSDAYEQYF
>.|TRBV5-1|.|TRBJ2-3
TGCGCCAGCAGATCACCGCAGGATACGCAGTATTTT
CASRSPQDTQYF
>.|TRBV5-8|.|TRBJ1-1
TGTGCCAGCAGCTTGGTCGGGGGGTTGAATGAAGCTTTCTTT
CASSLVGGLNEAFF
>.|TRBV7-6|.|TRBJ1-5
TGTGCCAGCAGCTTAGAACAGGGAAATCAGCCCCAGCATTTT
CASSLEQGNQPQHF
>once|TRBV5-1|.|TRBJ2-3
TGCGCCAGCAGCGTGGAGAACGCTATAGCTAGCACAGATACGCAGTATTTT
CASSVENAIASTDTQYF
>.|TRBV29-1|.|TRBJ2-1
TGCAGCGTTGAAGAGGTGGTGGGGGAGCAGTTCTTC
CSVEEVVGEQFF
>.|TRBV29-1|.|TRBJ2-1
TGCAGCGTTGGGGGCAATGAGCAGTTCTTC
CSVGGNEQFF
>.|TRBV21-1|.|TRBJ1-6
TGTGCCAGCAGCAAAAGAGGGGGGTCACCCCTCCACTTT
CASSKRGGSPLHF
>once|TRBV29-1|.|TRBJ2-3
TGCAGCGTTGGAAGCGTGGACTTCACAGATACGCAGTATTTT
CSVGSVDFTDTQYF
>.|TRBV11-2|TRBD1|TRBJ2-1
TGTGCCAGCACCATCCGACAGGGGGGTCTGAATGAGCAGTTCTTC
CASTIRQGGLNEQFF
>.|TRBV11-2|.|TRBJ1-4
TGTGCCAGCAGCTTAGCCGGCGGAGGGGGTGAAAAACTGTTTTTT
CASSLAGGGGEKLFF
>.|TRBV6-4|.|TRBJ1-6
TGTGCCAGCAGGTCGGAGGGGTATAATTCACCCCTCCACTTT
CASRSEGYNSPLHF
>.|TRBV6-1|.|TRBJ2-3
TGTGCCAGCAGTGAAGTAGGGCCCCTCAGCACAGATACGCAGTATTTT
CASSEVGPLSTDTQYF
>.|TRBV30|.|TRBJ2-1
TGTGCCTGGAGTGTACTGGCCCCCTCCTACAATGAGCAGTTCTTC
CAWSVLAPSYNEQFF
>.|TRBV13|TRBD1|TRBJ2-7
TGTGCCAGCAGCTCTCGGCGAGGGGGCAGGGTCTACGAGCAGTACTTC
CASSSRRGGRVYEQYF
>.|TRBV19|.|TRBJ1-2
TGTGCCAGTAGCGCCCAACACCTTTTAACTAATGGCTACACCTTC
CASSAQHLLTNGYTF
>.|TRBV19|.|TRBJ1-1
TGTGCCACCGCAGGAGGGGGTGGAGCTTTCTTT
CATAGGGGAFF
>.|TRBV5-1|TRBD2|TRBJ2-1
TGCGCCAGCAGCTCCGGTGGGACTAGCGGCTACAATGAGCAGTTCTTC
CASSSGGTSGYNEQFF
>.|TRBV25-1|TRBD1|TRBJ1-5
TGTGCCAGCAGTTCCGGGACAGGGTATCAGCCCCAGCATTTT
CASSSGTGYQPQHF